Listed below are T cell receptor beta chains from one sample, sequenced in a study of T-cell reconstitution after alpha-beta-depleted transplantation in children. TCRdb re-derived calls from the PCR reads in MiXCR, one entry per CDR3 protein. The repertoire has about 610,000 distinct CDR3 sequences, about 11% of them found once; the top ten carry less than 5%. The source was PBMCs from the stem cell graft donor, collected from the stem cell graft. The source is a human donor who donated a stem cell graft to a child with acute myeloid leukemia. The CDR3 runs from the conserved cysteine through the conserved F or W. Each record gives: V gene, clone size, J gene, D gene, CDR3 DNA, CDR3 protein. A D gene is named only where the DNA matches it firmly. Where a row states a size, it is once, few, many or the class of an expanded clone; other rows omit it.

>TRBV30|few|TRBJ1-1|-
TGTGCCTGGAGTGGGGCCAGCAAGACTGAAGCTTTCTTT
CAWSGASKTEAFF
>TRBV7-9|many|TRBJ1-5|-
TGTGCCAGCAGCTTAACAGGGAATGATCAGCCCCAGCATTTT
CASSLTGNDQPQHF
>TRBV10-3|many|TRBJ1-1|-
TGTGCCATCAGTACCCGGGCGGACACTGAAGCTTTCTTT
CAISTRADTEAFF
>TRBV3-1|-|TRBJ1-2|TRBD1
TGTGCCAGCAGCCAAGTACAGGGGTCCTATGGCTACACCTTC
CASSQVQGSYGYTF
>TRBV6-5|few|TRBJ1-2|-
TGTGCCAGCAGTTACTCAAGGAATCTTAACTATGGCTACACCTTC
CASSYSRNLNYGYTF
>TRBV7-3|few|TRBJ1-5|-
TGTGCCAGCAGAGAGCCGGGATATAGCAATCAGCCCCAGCATTTT
CASREPGYSNQPQHF
>TRBV9|-|TRBJ2-1|TRBD2
TGTGCCAGCAGCGTAGTGGCTAGCGGGAGCTCCTACAATGAGCAGTTCTTC
CASSVVASGSSYNEQFF
>TRBV20-1|few|TRBJ2-2|-
TGCAGTGCTGGAGTACGAGGGAGTCGGGCCGGGGAGCTGTTTTTT
CSAGVRGSRAGELFF
>TRBV6-1|many|TRBJ1-1|-
TGTGCCAGCACCGAAGAGGCACGGCTGGGCACTGAAGCTTTCTTT
CASTEEARLGTEAFF
>TRBV27|many|TRBJ2-7|TRBD2
TGTGCCAGCAGTATATTCCGAGGTAGCGGGACGAGAAACGAGCAGTACTTC
CASSIFRGSGTRNEQYF
>TRBV18|-|TRBJ2-7|-
TGTGCCAGCTCACCTGGGTCTGCGGGTATCAGCTACGAGCAGTACTTC
CASSPGSAGISYEQYF
>TRBV29-1|many|TRBJ2-5|-
TGCAGCGGCGGGACTGCGCAAGAGACCCAGTACTTC
CSGGTAQETQYF
>TRBV11-1|-|TRBJ1-1|-
TGTGCCAGCAGATTAGTCCCGGGGGCTTTGTTCGGGAACACTGAAGCTTTCTTT
CASRLVPGALFGNTEAFF
>TRBV7-2|-|TRBJ2-7|-
TGTGCCAGCAGCTTTGCAGACCGTTACGAGCAGTACTTC
CASSFADRYEQYF
>TRBV20-1|-|TRBJ2-1|-
TGCAGTGCTAGTAGTGCGGCCTACAATGAGCAGTTCTTC
CSASSAAYNEQFF
>TRBV15|-|TRBJ2-7|-
TGTGCCACCAGCAGAGAGAATAATCCCCCCTCCTACGAGCAGTACTTC
CATSRENNPPSYEQYF
>TRBV18|few|TRBJ2-7|TRBD1
TGTGCCAGCTCGGACCGGGACAGTCCCTACGAGCAGTACTTC
CASSDRDSPYEQYF
>TRBV7-2|few|TRBJ2-1|TRBD2
TGTGCCAGCAGCTTAGCCGGACTAGCGGGAGCAGTTTTCCTCTACAATGAGCAGTTCTTC
CASSLAGLAGAVFLYNEQFF
>TRBV6-5|many|TRBJ2-7|TRBD2
TGTGCCAGCAGTTACGGCCTAGCGGGTTCCTACGAGCAGTACTTC
CASSYGLAGSYEQYF
>TRBV28|-|TRBJ2-1|-
TGTGCCAGCAGTTTTTCGGGGGCGGGGGACTACAATGAGCAGTTCTTC
CASSFSGAGDYNEQFF
>TRBV14|few|TRBJ2-5|TRBD2
TGTGCCAGCAGTACCACTCCGTTAGCGGGAGCGGCAAAGACCCAGTACTTC
CASSTTPLAGAAKTQYF
>TRBV6-5|few|TRBJ1-2|-
TGTGCCAGCAGTTACTCGAACAGGGCTAACTATGGCTACACCTTC
CASSYSNRANYGYTF
>TRBV13|few|TRBJ2-1|-
TGTGCCAGCAGCTTAGACAGGGAACCCCATTATGAGCAGTTCTTC
CASSLDREPHYEQFF
>TRBV6-2/TRBV6-3|many|TRBJ1-2|-
TGTGCCAGCAGTTACCTCGGGACAAGCTATGGCTACACCTTC
CASSYLGTSYGYTF
>TRBV6-2/TRBV6-3|few|TRBJ2-2|-
TGTGCCAGCAGTTACTCTCCGGACTATCCTAGCGGGGAGCTGTTTTTT
CASSYSPDYPSGELFF
>TRBV11-1|-|TRBJ2-2|-
TGTGCCAGCAGCGGAGGGGAAGGCACCCCGAACACCGGGGAGCTGTTTTTT
CASSGGEGTPNTGELFF
>TRBV4-3|few|TRBJ1-2|TRBD1
TGCGCCAGCAGCCAAGATATCAGGGGGATCAATGGCTACACCTTC
CASSQDIRGINGYTF
>TRBV29-1|many|TRBJ1-1|TRBD1
TGCAGCGTTGAGAACAGGGGGATTGGCACTGAAGCTTTCTTT
CSVENRGIGTEAFF
>TRBV25-1|-|TRBJ1-2|-
TGTGCCAGCAGTGAAAATGGGGGTGGCTACACCTTC
CASSENGGGYTF
>TRBV5-1|-|TRBJ2-7|TRBD2
TGCGCCAGCCACACTAGCGGGTTATCCTACGAGCAGTACTTC
CASHTSGLSYEQYF
>TRBV28|-|TRBJ1-5|-
TGTGCCAGCAGTGAGACACTATCAAATCAGCCCCAGCATTTT
CASSETLSNQPQHF
>TRBV6-4|-|TRBJ1-4|-
TGTGCCGGTTATAGTTCCGGACTGTTTTTT
CAGYSSGLFF
>TRBV27|-|TRBJ2-1|-
TGTGCCAGCAGGGACTCCCTCAATGAGCAGTTCTTC
CASRDSLNEQFF
>TRBV6-2/TRBV6-3|many|TRBJ2-7|-
TGTGCCAGCAGTTACTCCCCAGGGCCTTACGAGCAGTACTTC
CASSYSPGPYEQYF
>TRBV7-2|few|TRBJ2-1|TRBD2
TGTGCCAGCAGCTTAGGGGCGGGAGAGCCCCATGAGCAGTTCTTC
CASSLGAGEPHEQFF
>TRBV4-3|-|TRBJ2-7|TRBD1
TGCGCCAGCAGCCAAGGAGTCGGACAGGTCGCCTACGAGCAGTACTTC
CASSQGVGQVAYEQYF
>TRBV7-8|-|TRBJ2-7|TRBD2
TGTGCCAGCAGCTTATACGGGAGGTACGAGCAGTACTTC
CASSLYGRYEQYF
>TRBV10-3|-|TRBJ2-7|TRBD2
TGTGCCATCAGTGAGTCGATGTCTAGCGGGAGGTCAACCTACGAGCAGTACTTC
CAISESMSSGRSTYEQYF
>TRBV9|many|TRBJ2-1|-
TGTGCCAGCAGCGTAGGCCCAGCGGAACGCTACAATGAGCAGTTCTTC
CASSVGPAERYNEQFF
>TRBV2|few|TRBJ1-1|-
TGTGCCAGCAGTGAAGGGGCCGTATTGAACACTGAAGCTTTCTTT
CASSEGAVLNTEAFF
>TRBV6-5|-|TRBJ2-7|-
TGTGCCAGCAGTTACTCGCTAGTTATGATGCCTACGCAGCAGTACTTC
CASSYSLVMMPTQQYF
>TRBV6-5|-|TRBJ2-7|TRBD2
TGTGCCAGCAGTTCCAAGACCCCTCTAGCGGGAGTCTACGATGAGCAGTACTTC
CASSSKTPLAGVYDEQYF
>TRBV15|-|TRBJ2-7|TRBD2
TGTGCCACCAGCAGAGCACTAGCGGCCCCCTCCTACGAGCAGTACTTC
CATSRALAAPSYEQYF